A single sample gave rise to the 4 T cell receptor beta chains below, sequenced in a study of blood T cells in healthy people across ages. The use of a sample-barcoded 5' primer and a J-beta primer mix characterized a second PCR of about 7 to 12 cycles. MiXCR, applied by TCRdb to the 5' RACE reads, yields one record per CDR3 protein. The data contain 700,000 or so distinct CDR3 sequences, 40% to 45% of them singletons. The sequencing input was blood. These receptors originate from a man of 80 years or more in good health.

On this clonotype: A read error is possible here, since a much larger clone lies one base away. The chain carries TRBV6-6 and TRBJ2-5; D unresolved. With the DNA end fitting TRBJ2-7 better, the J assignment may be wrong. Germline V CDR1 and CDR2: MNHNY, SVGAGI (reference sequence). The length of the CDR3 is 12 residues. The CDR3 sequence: CASIPFIYEQYF. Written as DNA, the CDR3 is TGTGCCAGCATCCCATTTATCTACGAGCAGTACTTC.

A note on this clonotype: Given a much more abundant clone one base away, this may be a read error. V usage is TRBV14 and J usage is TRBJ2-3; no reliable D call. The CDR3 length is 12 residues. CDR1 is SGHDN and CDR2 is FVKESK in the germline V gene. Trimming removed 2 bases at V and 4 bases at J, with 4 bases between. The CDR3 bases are TGTGCCAGCAGCCAATGGGCAGATACGCAGTATTTT. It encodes CASSQWADTQYF. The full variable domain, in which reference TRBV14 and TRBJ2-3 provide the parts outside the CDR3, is EAGVTQFPSHSVIEKGQTVTLRCDPISGHDNLYWYRRVMGKEIKFLLHFVKESKQDESGMPNNRFLAERTGGTYSTLKVQPAELEDSGVYFCASSQWADTQYFGPGTRLTVL.

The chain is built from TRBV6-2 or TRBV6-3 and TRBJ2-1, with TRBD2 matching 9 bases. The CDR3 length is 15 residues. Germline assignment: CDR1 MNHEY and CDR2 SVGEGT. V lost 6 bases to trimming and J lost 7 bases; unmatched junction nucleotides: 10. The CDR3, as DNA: TGTGCCAGCAGCCCCGGCGGGGGGGCTTTGAATGAGCAGTTCTTC. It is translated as CASSPGGGALNEQFF.

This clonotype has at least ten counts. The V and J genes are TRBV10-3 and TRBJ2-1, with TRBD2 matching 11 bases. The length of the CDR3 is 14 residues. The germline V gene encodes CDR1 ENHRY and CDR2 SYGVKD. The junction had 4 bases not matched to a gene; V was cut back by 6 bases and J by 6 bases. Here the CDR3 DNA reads TGTGCCATCAGGGGGACTAGCGGCCTCAATGAGCAGTTCTTC. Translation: CAIRGTSGLNEQFF.